This T cell receptor beta chain comes out of a study of blood T cell repertoires in COVID-19. With 5 bases clipped from V and 6 bases from J, the junction kept 3 bases outside the gene matches. The length of the CDR3 is 12 residues. Germline V CDR1 and CDR2: MDHEN, SYDVKM. Clones were read by immunoSEQ multiplex PCR, and TCRdb kept only the in-frame ones, dropping some. The sample includes fewer than 200,000 clones, roughly four fifths of them seen just once. This clone was counted a single time. The chain uses TRBV28 and TRBJ1-2, with TRBD1 identical over 7 bases. The sequenced sample consisted of peripheral blood. This TCR came from a woman between 70 and 85 years old with COVID-19, enrolled during active disease. The CDR3 loop is CASSPGTDGYTF. The CDR3 region has the DNA TGTGCCAGCAGTCCCGGGACAGATGGCTACACCTTC.